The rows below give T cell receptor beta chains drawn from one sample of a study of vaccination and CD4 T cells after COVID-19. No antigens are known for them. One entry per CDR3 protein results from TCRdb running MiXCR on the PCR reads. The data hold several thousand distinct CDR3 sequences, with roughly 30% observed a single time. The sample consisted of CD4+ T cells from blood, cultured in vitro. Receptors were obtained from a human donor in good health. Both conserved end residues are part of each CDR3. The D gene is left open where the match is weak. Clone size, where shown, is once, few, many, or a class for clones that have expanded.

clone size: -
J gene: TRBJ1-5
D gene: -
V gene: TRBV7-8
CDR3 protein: CASSLRINQPQHF
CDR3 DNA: TGTGCCAGCAGCTTACGGATCAATCAGCCCCAGCATTTT

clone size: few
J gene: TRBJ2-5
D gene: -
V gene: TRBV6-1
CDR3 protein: CASSRGTEKTQYF
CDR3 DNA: TGTGCCAGCAGTCGCGGGACAGAGAAGACCCAGTACTTC

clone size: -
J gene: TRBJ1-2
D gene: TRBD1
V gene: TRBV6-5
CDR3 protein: CASSYDRGHGYTF
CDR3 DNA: TGTGCCAGCAGTTACGACAGGGGGCATGGCTACACCTTC

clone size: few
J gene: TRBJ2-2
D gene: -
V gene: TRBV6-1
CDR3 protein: CASSETPGQNTGELFF
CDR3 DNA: TGTGCCAGCAGTGAAACCCCCGGACAAAACACCGGGGAGCTGTTTTTT

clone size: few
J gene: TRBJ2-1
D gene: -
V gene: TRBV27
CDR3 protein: CASSCEAEQFF
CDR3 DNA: TGTGCCAGCAGTTGCGAGGCTGAGCAGTTCTTC

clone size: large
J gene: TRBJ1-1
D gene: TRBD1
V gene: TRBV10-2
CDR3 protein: CASSEQGVGTEAFF
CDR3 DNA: TGCGCCAGCAGTGAACAGGGGGTAGGAACTGAAGCTTTCTTT

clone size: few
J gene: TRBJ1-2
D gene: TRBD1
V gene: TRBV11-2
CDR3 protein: CASSLAGGDYGYTF
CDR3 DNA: TGTGCCAGCAGCTTAGCAGGGGGCGACTATGGCTACACCTTC

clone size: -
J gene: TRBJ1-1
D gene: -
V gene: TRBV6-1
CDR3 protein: CASNGPANTEAFF
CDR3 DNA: TGTGCCAGCAACGGGCCGGCGAACACTGAAGCTTTCTTT

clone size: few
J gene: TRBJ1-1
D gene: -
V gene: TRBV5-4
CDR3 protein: CASSHVADMDTEAFF
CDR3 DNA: TGTGCCAGCAGCCACGTCGCGGATATGGACACTGAAGCTTTCTTT

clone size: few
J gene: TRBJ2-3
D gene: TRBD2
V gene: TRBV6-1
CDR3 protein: CASSQTSGGSDTQYF
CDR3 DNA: TGTGCCAGCAGCCAGACTAGCGGGGGGTCAGATACGCAGTATTTT

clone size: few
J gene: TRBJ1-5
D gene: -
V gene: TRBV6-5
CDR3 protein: CASSLTVTDQPQHF
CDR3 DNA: TGTGCCAGCAGTTTGACAGTGACCGACCAGCCCCAGCATTTT

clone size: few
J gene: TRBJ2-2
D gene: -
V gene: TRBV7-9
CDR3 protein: CASSLGMITPPTGELFF
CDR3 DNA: TGTGCCAGCAGCTTAGGAATGATTACACCTCCCACCGGGGAGCTGTTTTTT

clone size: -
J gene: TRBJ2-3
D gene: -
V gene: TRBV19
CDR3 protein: CASSMRDTQYF
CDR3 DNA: TGTGCCAGTAGTATGAGAGATACGCAGTATTTT

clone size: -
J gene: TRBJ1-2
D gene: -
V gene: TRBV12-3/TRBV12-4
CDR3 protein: CASSLEWGDGGYTF
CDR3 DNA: TGTGCCAGCAGTTTAGAGTGGGGGGATGGTGGCTACACCTTC

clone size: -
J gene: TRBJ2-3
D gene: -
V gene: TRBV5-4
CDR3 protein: CASEGTDTQYF
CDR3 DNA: TGTGCCAGCGAAGGCACAGATACGCAGTATTTT

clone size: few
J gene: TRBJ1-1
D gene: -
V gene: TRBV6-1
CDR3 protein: CASRTFRDTEAFF
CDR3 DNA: TGTGCCAGCAGGACCTTCCGGGACACTGAAGCTTTCTTT

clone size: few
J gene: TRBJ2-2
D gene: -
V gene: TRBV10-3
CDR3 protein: CAISEGTRDTGELFF
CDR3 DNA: TGTGCCATCAGTGAAGGGACGAGAGACACCGGGGAGCTGTTTTTT

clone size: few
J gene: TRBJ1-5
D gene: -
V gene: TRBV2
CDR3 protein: CASKAGAGQPQHF
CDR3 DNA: TGTGCCAGCAAGGCGGGGGCAGGCCAGCCCCAGCATTTT

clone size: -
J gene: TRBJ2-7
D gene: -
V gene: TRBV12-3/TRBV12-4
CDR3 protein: CASSFGRLGEQYF
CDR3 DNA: TGTGCCAGCAGTTTTGGTCGCCTGGGAGAGCAGTACTTC

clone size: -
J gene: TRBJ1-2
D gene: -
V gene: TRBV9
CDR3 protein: CASSPTSNYGYTF
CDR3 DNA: TGTGCCAGCAGCCCAACTTCTAACTATGGCTACACCTTC

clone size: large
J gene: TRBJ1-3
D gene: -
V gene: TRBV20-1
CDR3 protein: CSASLWNTIYF
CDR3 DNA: TGCAGTGCCAGCTTATGGAACACCATATATTTT

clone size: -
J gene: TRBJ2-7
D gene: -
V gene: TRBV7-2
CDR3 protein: CASSLQDSVYEQYF
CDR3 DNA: TGTGCCAGCAGCTTACAGGACTCGGTCTACGAGCAGTACTTC

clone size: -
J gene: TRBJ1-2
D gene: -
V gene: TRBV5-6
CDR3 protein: CASSSTSRANYGYTF
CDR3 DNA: TGTGCCAGCAGCTCGACCAGTAGAGCTAACTATGGCTACACCTTC

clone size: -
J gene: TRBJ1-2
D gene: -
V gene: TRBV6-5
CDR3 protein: CASSSSRTGYTF
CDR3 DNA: TGTGCCAGCAGTTCGAGCAGGACCGGCTACACCTTC

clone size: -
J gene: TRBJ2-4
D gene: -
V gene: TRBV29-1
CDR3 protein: CSVEGEGEPRALIAKNIQYF
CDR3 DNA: TGCAGCGTTGAAGGTGAGGGCGAACCACGGGCCCTAATAGCCAAAAACATTCAGTACTTC

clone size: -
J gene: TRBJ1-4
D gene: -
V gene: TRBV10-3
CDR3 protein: CAITGGLGEKLFF
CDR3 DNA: TGTGCCATCACCGGGGGGCTGGGTGAAAAACTGTTTTTT

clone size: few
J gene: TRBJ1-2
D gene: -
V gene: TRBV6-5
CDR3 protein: CASSYDGNYGYTF
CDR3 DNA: TGTGCCAGCAGTTACGACGGAAACTATGGCTACACCTTC

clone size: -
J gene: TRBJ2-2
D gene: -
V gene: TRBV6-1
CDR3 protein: CASSDHSITGELFF
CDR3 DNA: TGTGCCAGCAGTGATCACAGTATCACCGGGGAGCTGTTTTTT

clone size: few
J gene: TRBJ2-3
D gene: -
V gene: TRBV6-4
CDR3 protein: CASSEGLGTDTQYF
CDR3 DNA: TGTGCCAGCAGTGAGGGATTGGGCACAGATACGCAGTATTTT

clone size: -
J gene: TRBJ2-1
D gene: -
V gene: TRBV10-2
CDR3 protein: CASSENLRGGINTEQFF
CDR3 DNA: TGCGCCAGCAGTGAGAATTTGAGGGGGGGGATCAATACTGAGCAGTTCTTC

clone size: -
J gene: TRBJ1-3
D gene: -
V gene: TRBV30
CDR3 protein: CAWSGQGGNTIYF
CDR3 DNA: TGTGCCTGGAGCGGGCAGGGGGGAAACACCATATATTTT

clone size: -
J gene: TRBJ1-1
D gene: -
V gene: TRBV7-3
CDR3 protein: CASSPHQGGTEAFF
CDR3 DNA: TGTGCCAGCAGCCCTCATCAGGGAGGCACTGAAGCTTTCTTT

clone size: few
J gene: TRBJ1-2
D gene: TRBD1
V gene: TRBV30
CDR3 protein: CAWRAGGAGGYTF
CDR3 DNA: TGTGCCTGGAGGGCAGGGGGCGCTGGGGGCTACACCTTC

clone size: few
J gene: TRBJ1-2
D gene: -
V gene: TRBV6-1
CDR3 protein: CASINTNGNYGYTF
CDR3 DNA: TGTGCCAGCATTAATACGAACGGAAACTATGGCTACACCTTC

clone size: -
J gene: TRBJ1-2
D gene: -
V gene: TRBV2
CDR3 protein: CACGRDGPYGYTF
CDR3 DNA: TGTGCCTGCGGCCGGGACGGTCCATATGGCTACACCTTC

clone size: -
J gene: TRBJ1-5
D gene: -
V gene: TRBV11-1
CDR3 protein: CASSLGSNQPQHF
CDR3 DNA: TGTGCCAGCAGCTTAGGGAGCAATCAGCCCCAGCATTTT

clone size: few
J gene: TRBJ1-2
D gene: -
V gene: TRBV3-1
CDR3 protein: CASSQEFGGRNYGYTF
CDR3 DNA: TGTGCCAGCAGCCAAGAATTCGGGGGGCGTAACTATGGCTACACCTTC

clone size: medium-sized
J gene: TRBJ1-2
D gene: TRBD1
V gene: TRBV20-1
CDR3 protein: CSARDPGGLGYTF
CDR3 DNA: TGCAGTGCTAGAGATCCAGGGGGCTTAGGCTACACCTTC

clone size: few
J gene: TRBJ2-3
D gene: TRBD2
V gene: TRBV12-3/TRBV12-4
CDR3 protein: CATQAGLAGSDTQYF
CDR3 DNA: TGTGCAACCCAGGCGGGACTAGCGGGTTCCGATACGCAGTATTTT

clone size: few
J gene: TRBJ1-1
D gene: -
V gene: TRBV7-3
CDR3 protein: CASSSGSGNTEAFF
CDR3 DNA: TGTGCCAGCAGCTCAGGGTCAGGGAACACTGAAGCTTTCTTT

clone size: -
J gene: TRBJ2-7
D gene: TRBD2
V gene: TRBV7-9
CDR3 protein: CASSLDSGGYSYEQYF
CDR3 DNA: TGTGCCAGCAGCTTAGATTCGGGAGGGTACTCCTACGAGCAGTACTTC

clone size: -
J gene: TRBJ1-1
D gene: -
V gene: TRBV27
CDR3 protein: CASIALGGFTEAFF
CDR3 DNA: TGTGCCAGCATCGCCTTAGGGGGATTTACTGAAGCTTTCTTT

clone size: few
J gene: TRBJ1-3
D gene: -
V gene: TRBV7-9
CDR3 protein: CASRSTPGSGNTIYF
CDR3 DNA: TGTGCCAGCCGCTCGACTCCGGGCTCTGGAAACACCATATATTTT

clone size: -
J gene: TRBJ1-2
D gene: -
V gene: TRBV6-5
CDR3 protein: CASSYSTGRYGYTF
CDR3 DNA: TGTGCCAGCAGTTACTCGACAGGCCGCTATGGCTACACCTTC

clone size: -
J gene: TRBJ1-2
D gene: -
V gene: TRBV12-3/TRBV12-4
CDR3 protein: CASSLNRPGYTF
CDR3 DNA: TGTGCCAGCAGTTTAAACCGACCTGGCTACACCTTC

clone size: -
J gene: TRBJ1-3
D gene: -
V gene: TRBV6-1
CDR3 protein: CASKAPSGNTIYF
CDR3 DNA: TGTGCCAGCAAGGCCCCCTCTGGAAACACCATATATTTT

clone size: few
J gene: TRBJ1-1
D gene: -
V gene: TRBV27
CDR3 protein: CASSLRRGDTEAFF
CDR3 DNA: TGTGCCAGCAGTTTGCGTAGGGGAGACACTGAAGCTTTCTTT

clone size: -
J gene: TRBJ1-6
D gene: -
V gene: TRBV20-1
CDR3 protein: CSARFPDLNSPLHF
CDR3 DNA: TGCAGTGCTAGATTTCCGGACCTAAATTCACCCCTCCACTTT

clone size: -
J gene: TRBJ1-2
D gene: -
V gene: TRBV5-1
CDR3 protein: CASSRSRPPEGDGYTF
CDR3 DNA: TGCGCCAGCAGCCGCTCGAGACCGCCGGAGGGAGATGGCTACACCTTC

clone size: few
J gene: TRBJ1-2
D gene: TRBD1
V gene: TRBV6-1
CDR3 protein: CASSGTGLRYGYTF
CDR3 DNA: TGTGCCAGCAGTGGGACAGGGCTGCGCTATGGCTACACCTTC

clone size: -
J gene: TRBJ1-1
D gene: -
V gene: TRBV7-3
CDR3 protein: CASSLRGGLDTEAFF
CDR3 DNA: TGTGCCAGCAGCTTAAGAGGGGGGTTGGACACTGAAGCTTTCTTT